These 27 T cell receptor beta chains were sequenced from one sample in a study of beta chain features in type 1 diabetes. Since all of the isolated RNA was reverse transcribed, expressed TCRB transcripts were what got sequenced. The data were produced by immunoSEQ multiplex PCR, yet TCRdb's version contains in-frame clones alone and is incomplete. This table has just over 450,000 clones, approximately 28% appearing once. The sample consisted of naive CD4+ T cells from blood. These receptors came from a man aged 18 to 29 in good health.

The chain links TRBV30 to TRBJ2-2; no clear D gene. The CDR3 runs 13 residues. Trimming took off 1 base at V and 2 bases at J, with 5 bases between the two ends. Per the germline V gene, CDR1 is GTSNPN and CDR2 is SVGIG (reference sequence). For the CDR3, the DNA is TGTGCCTGGAGTGCCCTTAACACCGGGGAGCTGTTTTTT. The encoded protein is CAWSALNTGELFF.

The V and J genes are TRBV6-6 and TRBJ2-3, with 8 nucleotides matching TRBD2. Trimming cost V 8 bases and J 1 base; bases outside gene matches: 5. Germline assignment: CDR1 MNHNY and CDR2 SVGAGI (reference sequence). The CDR3 sequence is 14 residues long. CDR3 bases: TGTGCCAGCGGTGAGACTAGCGGCACAGATACGCAGTATTTT. Its translation is CASGETSGTDTQYF.

This clone was recorded a few times. The chain combines TRBV7-9 with TRBJ1-1; weak D call: TRBD1 (6 bases). Germline CDR1 is SEHNR and CDR2 is FQNEAQ (reference sequence). CDR3 length equals 13 residues. Trimming removed 1 base at V and 5 bases at J, with 8 bases between. The CDR3 sequence is CASSLEGTTEAFF. CDR3 nucleotide sequence: TGTGCCAGCAGCTTAGAAGGGACAACTGAAGCTTTCTTT. Full variable domain (missing parts from reference TRBV7-9 and TRBJ1-1): DTGVSQNPRHKITKRGQNVTFRCDPISEHNRLYWYRQTLGQGPEFLTYFQNEAQLEKSRLLSDRFSAERPKGSFSTLEIQRTEQGDSAMYLCASSLEGTTEAFFGQGTRLTVV.

The rearrangement links TRBV4-2 to TRBJ2-1; possible D gene TRBD2, 5 bases. V was pared by 2 bases and J by 10 bases, with 24 bases between. CDR1 and CDR2 from the germline V gene are LGHNA and YNFKEQ. The CDR3 is 17 residues long. The CDR3: CASSQSPGANAPGEQFF. In DNA form, the CDR3 reads TGTGCCAGCAGCCAATCCCCCGGCGCCAACGCACCGGGAGAGCAGTTCTTC.

The chain is built from TRBV6-5 and TRBJ2-4, with D perhaps given as TRBD1 or TRBD2 (6 bases each). V lost 0 bases to trimming and J lost 5 bases, with 11 bases between them. The germline CDR1 and CDR2 sequences are MNHEY and SVGAGI. The CDR3 is 15 residues long. DNA of the CDR3: TGTGCCAGCAGTTACTCTGGGGGGCCGGAAAACATTCAGTACTTC. Its translation: CASSYSGGPENIQYF.

As for this clone: Distinct nucleotide sequences in the sample also encode this CDR3. The chain recombines TRBV2 with TRBJ2-7; D unclear. The germline V and J ends were trimmed by 2 bases and 3 bases, with 5 bases remaining between them. Germline V gives CDR1 SNHLY, CDR2 FYNNEI. The CDR3 is 12 amino acids. Here the CDR3 DNA reads TGTGCCAGCAGTGAAACGGGCTACGAGCAGTACTTC. Residues: CASSETGYEQYF.

The chain employs TRBV11-2 and TRBJ2-3; 7 bases line up with TRBD2. In germline, CDR1 is SGHAT, CDR2 FQNNGV. The CDR3 is 16 amino acids. Losses at the gene ends were 5 bases for V and 4 bases for J; bases not matched to a gene: 12. The CDR3 DNA reads as TGTGCCAGCAGCCCACTCTGGGCGGGAGAACCAGATACGCAGTATTTT. As protein: CASSPLWAGEPDTQYF.

This chain connects TRBV30 to TRBJ2-1; TRBD1 might be the D (5 bases). The CDR3 covers 14 residues. Looked up from germline, CDR1 is GTSNPN and CDR2 is SVGIG (reference sequence). The V end was cut by 2 bases, the J end by 2 bases, with 10 bases between. CDR3 residues: CAWSIGAPYNEQFF. The CDR3 bases are TGTGCCTGGAGTATAGGGGCTCCCTACAATGAGCAGTTCTTC.

This chain links TRBV29-1 with TRBJ1-3; D is ambiguous. This CDR3 spans 11 amino acids. Germline V gene sequence: CDR1 SQVTM, CDR2 ANQGSEA. Between the trimmed V and J ends, which lost 5 bases and 0 bases, there was a span of 2 bases. In DNA form, the CDR3 reads TGCAGCGTTTCCTCTGGAAACACCATATATTTT. Protein sequence: CSVSSGNTIYF.

This clone turned up a few times. V gene TRBV30 combines with J gene TRBJ1-5; 7 bases are a match to TRBD1. The trim removed 3 bases at V and 3 bases at J, leaving 8 bases unmatched. CDR1 and CDR2 (germline): GTSNPN, SVGIG (reference sequence). CDR3 length: 15 residues. The CDR3 nucleotides are TGTGCCTGGAGAGACAACAGGGGCTCCAATCAGCCCCAGCATTTT. It encodes CAWRDNRGSNQPQHF.

This sequence joins TRBV2 and TRBJ2-3; 9 nucleotides align to TRBD2. V lost 4 bases and J lost 4; bases outside the gene matches: 9. The CDR3 has 16 amino acids. In germline, CDR1 is SNHLY, CDR2 FYNNEI. The CDR3 nucleotides are TGTGCCAGCAGTGGGGGACTAGCCACAAGGGCAGATACGCAGTATTTT. Its translation: CASSGGLATRADTQYF.

The J gene is TRBJ1-5, the V gene TRBV30; 9 nucleotides agree with TRBD1. The CDR3 length is 13 residues. Trimming removed 4 bases from V and 9 bases from J; junction bases left unmatched: 7. The germline V gene encodes CDR1 GTSNPN and CDR2 SVGIG (reference sequence). CDR3 DNA sequence: TGTGCCTGGACCCCGGACAGGGGATGGCCCCAGCATTTT. Translation gives CAWTPDRGWPQHF.

This clone was recorded a few times. The genes are TRBV29-1 and TRBJ1-5; D is undetermined. Trimming pared 6 bases from V and 0 bases from J, leaving 9 bases between. CDR1 and CDR2 (germline): SQVTM, ANQGSEA. The CDR3 spans 13 residues. This chain's CDR3 is CSVLLGSNQPQHF. CDR3 sequence (DNA): TGCAGCGTCCTGCTTGGTAGCAATCAGCCCCAGCATTTT.

Only a few counts were recorded for this clone. This rearrangement joins TRBV27 to TRBJ2-7; a possible D gene is TRBD1 (5 bases). V lost 3 bases, J lost 6 bases, and 18 bases lay in between. The germline V gene has CDR1 MNHEY and CDR2 SMNVEV (reference sequence). The CDR3 length is 15 residues. The CDR3 bases are TGTGCCAGCAGTTTTCTAGGGGCGGAAGGTCGCGAGCAGTACTTC. As protein: CASSFLGAEGREQYF.

The chain carries TRBV30 and TRBJ1-5; D remains unclear. The CDR3 sequence is 12 residues long. The V gene lost 2 bases and the J gene lost 6 bases, with 8 bases spanning the gap. Looked up from germline, CDR1 is GTSNPN and CDR2 is SVGIG (reference sequence). The CDR3 spells CAWSSPGQPQHF. The CDR3 DNA reads as TGTGCCTGGAGTTCCCCGGGTCAGCCCCAGCATTTT.

The rearrangement joins TRBV28 to TRBJ2-1; 11 bases fit TRBD2. CDR3 size: 17 residues. The V gene end was trimmed by 7 bases and the J gene end by 3 bases; junction bases not matched to a gene: 11. The germline CDR1 and CDR2 sequences are MDHEN and SYDVKM. The chain's CDR3 is CASTLRLAGYNYNEQFF. In DNA, the CDR3 is TGTGCCAGCACCTTACGACTAGCGGGATACAACTACAATGAGCAGTTCTTC.

This clone showed up just a few times. This chain uses TRBV5-1 with TRBJ2-7; D possibly corresponds to TRBD2 (5 bases). Trimming removed 0 bases at V and 1 base at J, with 17 bases between. The CDR3 runs 17 residues. Germline V gives CDR1 SGHRS, CDR2 YFSETQ. The chain's CDR3 is CASSLAFRRTDSYEQYF. In nucleotides, the CDR3 is TGCGCCAGCAGCTTGGCCTTCCGGAGGACGGATTCCTACGAGCAGTACTTC.

This clone has just a few counts. For the CDR3, the DNA is TGTGCCTGGAGTGTACCAAGGCGACAACTAGCGGTGTTAGGCGATGAGCAGTTCTTC. This sequence encodes CAWSVPRRQLAVLGDEQFF. J is TRBJ2-1 and V is TRBV30, with 8 bases that match TRBD2. The CDR3 has 19 residues. CDR1 GTSNPN and CDR2 SVGIG come from the germline V gene (reference sequence). V dropped 0 bases and J dropped 8; count of bases not matched to a gene: 21.

This clone was counted between two and nine times. V usage is TRBV9 and J usage is TRBJ1-5; D is unclear. CDR3 size: 14 residues. V was clipped by 4 bases and J by 3 bases, with 11 bases between them. From germline, CDR1 is SGDLS and CDR2 YYNGEE. CDR3 in DNA: TGTGCCAGCAGCATGACGAGCAACAATCAGCCCCAGCATTTT. Its translation is CASSMTSNNQPQHF. The full variable domain, its missing parts supplied by reference TRBV9 and TRBJ1-5, is DSGVTQTPKHLITATGQRVTLRCSPRSGDLSVYWYQQSLDQGLQFLIQYYNGEERAKGNILERFSAQQFPDLHSELNLSSLELGDSALYFCASSMTSNNQPQHFGDGTRLSIL.

This clone turned up a few times. This chain links TRBV15 with TRBJ1-5, with D perhaps TRBD1 (5 bases). Trimming took off 0 bases at V and 6 bases at J, with 15 bases between the two ends. Germline values: CDR1 LNHNV, CDR2 YYDKDF (reference sequence). This CDR3 contains 16 residues. CDR3 in DNA: TGTGCCACCAGCAGAGATCGTCTCGGGGGAACTCAGCCCCAGCATTTT. Translating it yields CATSRDRLGGTQPQHF.

V gene TRBV5-1 combines with J gene TRBJ2-1, with D possibly matching TRBD1 (6 bases). Trimming removed 4 bases at V and 2 bases at J, with 10 bases between. The CDR3 contains 14 residues. Germline CDR1 reads SGHRS; CDR2 reads YFSETQ. CDR3 region: CASSEGETYNEQFF. In DNA form, the CDR3 reads TGCGCCAGCAGCGAGGGGGAGACCTACAATGAGCAGTTCTTC.

This clone has more than one count but fewer than ten. The J gene is TRBJ1-2, the V gene TRBV7-2, with 9 bases lining up with TRBD1. Germline-derived CDR1 and CDR2 are SGHTA and FQGNSA. The CDR3 covers 14 residues. With V trimmed by 3 bases and J by 5 bases, 4 bases remained unmatched. In DNA form, the CDR3 reads TGTGCCAGCAGCTTGGACAGGGGTCGGTATGGCTACACCTTC. Protein: CASSLDRGRYGYTF.

The V and J genes are TRBV4-1 and TRBJ2-5; 8 positions agree with TRBD2. This CDR3 is built from 16 residues. After removal of 0 bases from V and 6 bases from J, the junction contained 9 bases not matched to a gene. Germline values: CDR1 MGHRA, CDR2 YSYEKL. This CDR3 is CASSQDPRAGVKTQYF. For the CDR3, the DNA is TGCGCCAGCAGCCAAGATCCACGAGCGGGAGTAAAGACCCAGTACTTC.

The table lists this clone with a few counts. The rearrangement joins TRBV6-5 to TRBJ2-1; a possible D gene is TRBD1 (6 bases). The CDR3 contains 14 residues. In germline, CDR1 is MNHEY, CDR2 SVGAGI. Trimming left V 9 bases short and J 8 bases short, with 20 bases between. The CDR3: CASRTDWAFDEQFF. CDR3 in DNA: TGTGCCAGTAGGACAGACTGGGCGTTCGATGAGCAGTTCTTC.

This rearrangement joins TRBV7-3 to TRBJ2-1; 11 bases match TRBD2. Trimming took 5 bases from V and 4 from J; bases not matched to a gene: 13. The CDR3 is made up of 18 amino acids. Germline CDR1 reads SGHTA; CDR2 reads FQGTGA. Here the CDR3 reads CASSPSYGTSGPYNEQFF. CDR3 in DNA: TGTGCCAGCAGCCCATCTTACGGGACTAGCGGCCCGTACAATGAGCAGTTCTTC.

The V and J genes are TRBV27 and TRBJ2-1, with D possibly being TRBD1 (6 bases). Germline V gene sequence: CDR1 MNHEY, CDR2 SMNVEV (reference sequence). With 6 bases removed from V and 2 bases from J, the gap between germline ends came to 14 bases. The CDR3 sequence is 15 residues long. The CDR3 protein is CASRGAAPTYNEQFF. The CDR3 region has the DNA TGTGCCAGCAGGGGGGCCGCCCCGACCTACAATGAGCAGTTCTTC.

This clone appeared a few times. V is TRBV10-3 and J is TRBJ2-7; D unresolved. Germline CDR1 ENHRY, CDR2 SYGVKD. CDR3 length: 15 residues. V shed 4 bases and J shed 0 bases, with 13 bases lying between them. CDR3 amino acids: CAISAISSSSYEQYF. As DNA, the CDR3 is TGTGCCATCAGTGCTATCTCATCTAGCTCCTACGAGCAGTACTTC.